What follows are 18 T cell receptor beta chains derived from one specimen sequenced in a study of somatic mutations in cytotoxic T cells in rheumatoid arthritis (dated by TCRdb to 2017 to 2019). The library came from the immunoSEQ multiplex PCR assay. The table comes from immuneACCESS by way of TCRdb, which keeps in-frame sequences with V and J called. Part of the clones is missing from these tables; in studies checked, under half for an unresolved V gene and the rest for unknown reasons. The table for this sample lists some 30,000 clones; 75% to 85% of them were counted only once. The ten largest clonotypes hold around 8.3% of the sample. The sequencing sample was made of CD8+ T cells sorted from blood. The receptors were gathered from an adult with rheumatoid arthritis.

The rearrangement links TRBV28 to TRBJ2-7; D might be TRBD2 (5 bases). This CDR3 contains 15 residues. Germline assignment: CDR1 MDHEN and CDR2 SYDVKM. V lost 4 bases and J 4 bases, leaving 17 bases between the germline ends. DNA of the CDR3: TGTGCCAGCAGTTCCGTTATGACACCGGGGTACGAGCAGTACTTC. It specifies CASSSVMTPGYEQYF. The full variable domain, its missing parts supplied by reference TRBV28 and TRBJ2-7, is DVKVTQSSRYLVKRTGEKVFLECVQDMDHENMFWYRQDPGLGLRLIYFSYDVKMKEKGDIPEGYSVSREKKERFSLILESASTNQTSMYLCASSSVMTPGYEQYFGPGTRLTVT.

There are a few counts of this clone. V is TRBV6-4 and J is TRBJ1-5; D is undetermined. The CDR3 totals 13 residues. The germline gives CDR1 MRHNA, CDR2 SNTAGT. V gave up 4 bases and J gave up 0 bases, with 4 bases separating them. CDR3 region: CASSANSNQPQHF. Here the CDR3 DNA reads TGTGCCAGCAGTGCGAATAGCAATCAGCCCCAGCATTTT.

The sample holds one count of this clone. The rearrangement joins TRBV5-1 to TRBJ1-1, with D hard to call. The CDR3 consists of 16 residues. Germline V gives CDR1 SGHRS, CDR2 YFSETQ. Trimming removed 0 bases from V and 1 base from J, with 13 bases in between. The CDR3 protein is CASSLGTARGNTEAFF. The CDR3 DNA sequence: TGCGCCAGCAGCTTGGGTACAGCCAGAGGGAACACTGAAGCTTTCTTT.

V is TRBV11-3 and J is TRBJ2-5; TRBD1 matches 7 bases. CDR1 and CDR2 from the germline V gene are SGHNT and YENEEA. This CDR3 is built from 18 residues. The V and J ends lost 0 bases and 3 bases, in that order; junction bases with no gene match: 13. The CDR3 DNA follows: TGTGCCAGCAGCTTAGACTACAGGGGAACCCTCCCCAAAGAGACCCAGTACTTC. Its translation is CASSLDYRGTLPKETQYF.

The genes are TRBV30 and TRBJ1-2, with TRBD1 matching over 10 bases. The germline gives CDR1 GTSNPN, CDR2 SVGIG (reference sequence). Unmatched junction bases numbered 5, after V lost 5 bases and J lost 2 bases. The CDR3 extends over 14 amino acids. DNA of the CDR3: TGTGCCTGGGGAGTGGGACAGGGGAACTATGGCTACACCTTC. Protein product: CAWGVGQGNYGYTF.

The V gene is TRBV30, the J gene TRBJ1-3; tentatively, D is TRBD1 (6 bases). Germline CDR1 reads GTSNPN; CDR2 reads SVGIG (reference sequence). The CDR3 covers 13 residues. The V gene lost 3 bases and the J gene lost 4 bases, with 10 bases spanning the gap. The CDR3 DNA reads TGTGCCTGGAGAACAGGGTACGGAAACACCATATATTTT. Its protein product is CAWRTGYGNTIYF. The full variable domain, completed using reference TRBV30 and TRBJ1-3, is SQTIHQWPATLVQPVGSPLSLECTVEGTSNPNLYWYRQAAGRGLQLLFYSVGIGQISSEVPQNLSASRPQDRQFILSSKKLLLSDSGFYLCAWRTGYGNTIYFGEGSWLTVV.

The chain employs TRBV12-5 and TRBJ2-1, with 9 bases lining up with TRBD1. The length of the CDR3 is 19 residues. Germline V gene sequence: CDR1 LGHNT, CDR2 FRNRAP. J lost 1 base, V lost 0 bases, and 10 bases had no gene match. CDR3 region: CASGLVPAGQGSSYNEQFF. The CDR3, as DNA: TGTGCTAGTGGTTTGGTACCCGCCGGACAGGGGTCGTCCTACAATGAGCAGTTCTTC.

The rearrangement links TRBV14 to TRBJ1-2; D not certain. V lost 5 bases to trimming and J lost 8 bases, with 24 bases between them. Germline V gene data show CDR1 as SGHDN and CDR2 as FVKESK. The length of the CDR3 is 16 residues. CDR3 DNA: TGTGCCAGCAGCGCTCGAGTAAGTTTTGCAGTAGACGGCTACACCTTC. Its translation: CASSARVSFAVDGYTF.

This clone was observed once. The genes are TRBV27 and TRBJ2-3; D possibly corresponds to TRBD1 (5 bases). The CDR3 consists of 15 residues. Trimming left V 0 bases short and J 12 bases short, with 19 bases between. In germline, CDR1 is MNHEY, CDR2 SMNVEV (reference sequence). The CDR3 loop is CASSLSTWGPSDQYF. The CDR3 bases are TGTGCCAGCAGTTTATCCACGTGGGGCCCCAGCGATCAGTATTTT.

The chain combines TRBV6-1 with TRBJ2-5; tentative D call: TRBD2 (7 bases). The CDR3 sequence is 15 residues long. Trimming shortened V by 1 base and J by 5 bases, and 14 bases separated the two germline ends. Germline-derived CDR1 and CDR2 are MNHNS and SASEGT. The DNA of the CDR3 is TGTGCCAGCAGTGAAGGGGGAGGGGGTAGCGAGACCCAGTACTTC. This encodes CASSEGGGGSETQYF.

This clone was picked up one time. This chain links TRBV9 with TRBJ2-2; 7 bases line up with TRBD1. CDR3 size: 16 residues. Trimming at V came to 4 bases and at J to 1 base, leaving 7 bases not matched to a gene. CDR1 is SGDLS and CDR2 is YYNGEE in the germline V gene. Written as DNA, the CDR3 is TGTGCCAGCAGCCTCACAGGGGCGAGGAACACCGGGGAGCTGTTTTTT. Its protein product is CASSLTGARNTGELFF. The full variable domain, its missing parts supplied by reference TRBV9 and TRBJ2-2, is DSGVTQTPKHLITATGQRVTLRCSPRSGDLSVYWYQQSLDQGLQFLIQYYNGEERAKGNILERFSAQQFPDLHSELNLSSLELGDSALYFCASSLTGARNTGELFFGEGSRLTVL.

The chain is built from TRBV2 and TRBJ1-1; tentatively, D is TRBD1 (6 bases). CDR1 SNHLY and CDR2 FYNNEI come from the germline V gene. This CDR3 contains 15 residues. Trimming left V 4 bases short and J 1 base short, with 13 bases between. The CDR3 DNA follows: TGTGCCAGCAGTGGGATGGGAGGGGGGAACACTGAAGCTTTCTTT. This codes for CASSGMGGGNTEAFF.

This clone was detected a few times. The V call is TRBV19, the J call TRBJ2-7; tentatively, D is TRBD1 or TRBD2 (6 bases each). With 4 bases removed from V and 7 bases from J, the gap between germline ends came to 14 bases. CDR1 LNHDA and CDR2 SQIVND come from the germline V gene (reference sequence). This CDR3 comprises 13 residues. The CDR3 loop is CASSRGASREQYF. CDR3 bases: TGTGCCAGTAGTAGGGGGGCATCCCGAGAGCAGTACTTC.

V gene TRBV7-9 combines with J gene TRBJ2-7; 10 bases match TRBD1. This CDR3 comprises 17 residues. Unmatched junction bases numbered 9, after V lost 4 bases and J lost 0 bases. CDR1 is SEHNR and CDR2 is FQNEAQ in the germline V gene (reference sequence). This chain's CDR3 is CASSSTGGALSSYEQYF. The CDR3 nucleotides read TGTGCCAGCAGCTCGACAGGGGGCGCCTTAAGCTCCTACGAGCAGTACTTC. Filled out from reference TRBV7-9 and TRBJ2-7, the complete variable domain reads DTGVSQNPRHKITKRGQNVTFRCDPISEHNRLYWYRQTLGQGPEFLTYFQNEAQLEKSRLLSDRFSAERPKGSFSTLEIQRTEQGDSAMYLCASSSTGGALSSYEQYFGPGTRLTVT.

This chain joins TRBV4-3 and TRBJ1-2; possible D gene TRBD1, 6 bases. The germline V gene has CDR1 LGHNA and CDR2 YSLEER. The V and J ends lost 4 bases and 1 base respectively, with 13 bases between them. This CDR3 is 15 amino acids long. For the CDR3, the DNA is TGCGCCAGCAGCCCGACAGGATCCGATAACTATGGCTACACCTTC. It translates to CASSPTGSDNYGYTF.

The J gene is TRBJ2-1, the V gene TRBV4-3; D is possibly TRBD2 (7 bases). CDR3 length: 18 amino acids. Germline V lookup: CDR1 LGHNA, CDR2 YSLEER. V lost 0 bases and J lost 5, with 20 bases in between. In DNA form, the CDR3 reads TGCGCCAGCAGCCAAGATAAGTACTGGGCGGGGGCCAACAATGAGCAGTTCTTC. Amino acids: CASSQDKYWAGANNEQFF.

The gene calls are TRBV4-1 and TRBJ1-1; possibly TRBD1 for D (6 bases). Germline CDR1 reads MGHRA; CDR2 reads YSYEKL. This CDR3 is 16 amino acids long. Trimming took 3 bases from V and 0 from J, leaving 14 bases between them. Written as DNA, the CDR3 is TGCGCCAGCAGCCAGGGGGGGGACACAATGAACACTGAAGCTTTCTTT. This translates into CASSQGGDTMNTEAFF.

This chain joins TRBV27 and TRBJ2-5, with 11 bases identical to TRBD2. CDR3 length equals 15 residues. Germline CDR1 and CDR2: MNHEY and SMNVEV (reference sequence). V lost 5 bases and J lost 4; bases outside the gene matches: 6. CDR3 residues: CASSPGLADVETQYF. CDR3 coding DNA: TGTGCCAGCAGTCCGGGACTAGCGGATGTAGAGACCCAGTACTTC.